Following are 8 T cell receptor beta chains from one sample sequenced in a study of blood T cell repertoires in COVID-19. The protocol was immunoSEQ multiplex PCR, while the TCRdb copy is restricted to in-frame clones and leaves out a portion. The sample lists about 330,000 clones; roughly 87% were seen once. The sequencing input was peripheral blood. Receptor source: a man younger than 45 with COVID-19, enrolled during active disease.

The CDR3 nucleotides read TGTGCCAGCAGTGTAGGGACAGGGGACGAAAAACTGTTTTTT. It codes for CASSVGTGDEKLFF. The rearrangement joins TRBV2 to TRBJ1-4, with 10 bases aligning to TRBD1. The germline CDR1 and CDR2 sequences are SNHLY and FYNNEI. J gave up 8 bases and V 4 bases, and 4 bases lay outside the gene matches. The CDR3 has 14 residues.

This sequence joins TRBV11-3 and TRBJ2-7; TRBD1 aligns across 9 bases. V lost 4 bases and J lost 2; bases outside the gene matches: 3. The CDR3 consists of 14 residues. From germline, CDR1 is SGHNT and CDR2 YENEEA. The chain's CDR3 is CASSSGTGTYEQYF. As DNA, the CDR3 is TGTGCCAGCAGCTCCGGGACAGGGACCTACGAGCAGTACTTC.

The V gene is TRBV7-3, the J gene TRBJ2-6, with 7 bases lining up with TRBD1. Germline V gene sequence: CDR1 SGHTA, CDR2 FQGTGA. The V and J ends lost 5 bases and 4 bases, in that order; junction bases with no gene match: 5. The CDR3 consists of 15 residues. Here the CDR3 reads CASSPTGFGANVLTF. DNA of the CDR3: TGTGCCAGCAGCCCGACAGGGTTCGGGGCCAACGTCCTGACTTTC.

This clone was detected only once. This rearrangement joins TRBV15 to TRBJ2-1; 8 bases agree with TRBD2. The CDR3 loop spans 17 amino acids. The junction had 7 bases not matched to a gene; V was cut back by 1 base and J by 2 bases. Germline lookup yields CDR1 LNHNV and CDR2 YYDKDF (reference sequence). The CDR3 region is CATSRAPSGLAYNEQFF. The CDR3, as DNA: TGTGCCACCAGCAGAGCCCCTTCGGGACTAGCCTACAATGAGCAGTTCTTC.

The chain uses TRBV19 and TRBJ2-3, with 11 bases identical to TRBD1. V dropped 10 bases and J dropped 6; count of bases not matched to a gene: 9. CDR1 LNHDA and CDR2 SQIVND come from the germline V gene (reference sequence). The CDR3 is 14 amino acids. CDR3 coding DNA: TGTGCCACCTCGGACAGGGGGCTTAAGGATACGCAGTATTTT. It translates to CATSDRGLKDTQYF.

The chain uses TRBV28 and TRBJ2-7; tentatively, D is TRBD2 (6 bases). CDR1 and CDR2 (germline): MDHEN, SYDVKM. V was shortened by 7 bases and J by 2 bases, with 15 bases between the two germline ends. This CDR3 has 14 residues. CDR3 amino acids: CASMGTSSTYEQYF. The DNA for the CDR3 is TGTGCCAGCATGGGAACTAGCAGTACCTACGAGCAGTACTTC.

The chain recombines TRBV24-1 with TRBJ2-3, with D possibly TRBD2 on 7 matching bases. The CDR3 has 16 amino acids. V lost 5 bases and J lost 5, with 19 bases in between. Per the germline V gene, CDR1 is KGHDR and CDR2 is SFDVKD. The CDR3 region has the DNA TGTGCCACCAGTGGCCTTCGACTGGGAGGGGGAGATACGCAGTATTTT. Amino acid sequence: CATSGLRLGGGDTQYF.

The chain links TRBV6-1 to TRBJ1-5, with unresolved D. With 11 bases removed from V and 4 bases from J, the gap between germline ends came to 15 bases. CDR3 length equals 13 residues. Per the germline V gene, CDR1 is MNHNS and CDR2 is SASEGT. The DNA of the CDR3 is TGTGCCGTCGCCCGGGGTTTAAATCAGCCCCAGCATTTT. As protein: CAVARGLNQPQHF.